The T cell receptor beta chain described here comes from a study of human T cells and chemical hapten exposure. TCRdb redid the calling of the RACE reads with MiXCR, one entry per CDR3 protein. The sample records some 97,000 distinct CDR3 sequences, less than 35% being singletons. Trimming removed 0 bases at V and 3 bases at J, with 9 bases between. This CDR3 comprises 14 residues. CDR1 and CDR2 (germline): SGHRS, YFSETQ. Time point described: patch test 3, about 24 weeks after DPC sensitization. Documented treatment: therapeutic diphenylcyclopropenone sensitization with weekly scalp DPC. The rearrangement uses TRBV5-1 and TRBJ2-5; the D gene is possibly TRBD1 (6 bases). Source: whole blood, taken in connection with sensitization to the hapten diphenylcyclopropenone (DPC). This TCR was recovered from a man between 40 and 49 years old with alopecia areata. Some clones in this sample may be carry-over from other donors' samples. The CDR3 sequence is CASSLVPGEETQYF. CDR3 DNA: TGCGCCAGCAGCTTGGTCCCAGGGGAAGAGACCCAGTACTTC.